The rows below give T cell receptor beta chains drawn from one sample of a study of blood T cells in healthy people across ages. MiXCR, applied by TCRdb to the 5' RACE reads, yields one record per CDR3 protein. The table lists roughly 1.6 million distinct CDR3 sequences, about 35% of them singletons. Material for sequencing was blood. The receptors originated from a woman in her 30s in good health. The CDR3 runs from the conserved cysteine through the conserved F or W.

j_call v_call cdr3_aa
TRBJ2-7 TRBV28 CASSYQSGSTYEQYF
TRBJ2-7 TRBV10-3 CATRTSGAPYEQYF
TRBJ2-1 TRBV14 CASSQDGGQYWVSNEQFF
TRBJ1-4 TRBV4-1 CASSHRQGGDEKLFF
TRBJ2-7 TRBV7-9 CASSLGVPGQGGREQYF
TRBJ2-1 TRBV25-1 CASSDPLGTSGRNEQFF
TRBJ2-2 TRBV9 CASNGAGSNTGELFF
TRBJ2-2 TRBV6-6 CASSFDSGTDTGERFF
TRBJ1-2 TRBV3-1 CASSLQGVAGYTF
TRBJ2-1 TRBV9 CASSFGGYPSYNEQFF
TRBJ2-3 TRBV29-1 CSVHGSNTDTQYF
TRBJ2-5 TRBV24-1 CATRGQGRETQYF
TRBJ2-1 TRBV20-1 CSARNYRGTQSYNEQFF
TRBJ1-5 TRBV29-1 CSARDTGINQPQHF
TRBJ2-3 TRBV7-3 CASSPGSRTGTQYF
TRBJ2-3 TRBV7-9 CASSSPGDESTDTQYF
TRBJ1-2 TRBV2 CASSERRYGYTF
TRBJ2-3 TRBV5-1 CASSFMMAAPPQYF
NA TRBV28 CASSRSRDRVRKTSEQYF
TRBJ2-2 TRBV30 CAWSVPSPLREIAGEPGELFF
TRBJ2-1 TRBV10-3 CAISPASGAINEQFF
TRBJ2-4 TRBV27 CASSPGTGNERYF
TRBJ2-1 TRBV12-3/TRBV12-4 CASRMTNEQFF
TRBJ2-1 TRBV4-2 CASSQDVHLTQGGNEQFF
TRBJ2-1 TRBV6-6 CASSYSSFNEQFF
TRBJ2-5 TRBV12-3/TRBV12-4 CASRLQGGRETQYF
TRBJ2-3 TRBV6-2/TRBV6-3 CASITVRGGNTQYF
TRBJ2-3 TRBV20-1 CSARDPSEGTDTQYF
TRBJ2-5 TRBV4-1 CASSHAGLAGVRETQYF